The 20 T cell receptor beta chains given below trace back to one sample, sequenced in a study of T cell responses to AZD1222 COVID-19 vaccine. Profiling relied on immunoSEQ multiplex PCR, and the TCRdb table lists in-frame clones only, not all of them. In the table there are 150,000 to 200,000 clones, 85% to 90% of which are singletons. The sample here was peripheral blood, taken 28 days after the second dose of the MenACWY control vaccine. These receptors were taken from an adult who received the MenACWY meningococcal vaccine as a control.

The rearrangement links TRBV9 to TRBJ2-3; TRBD1 aligns across 7 bases. Germline values: CDR1 SGDLS, CDR2 YYNGEE. The CDR3 is 16 amino acids. The V and J ends lost 0 bases and 3 bases, in that order; junction bases with no gene match: 7. CDR3 nucleotides: TGTGCCAGCAGCGTAGTGGGACAGACTTTGACAGATACGCAGTATTTT. It encodes CASSVVGQTLTDTQYF.

The genes are TRBV4-3 and TRBJ1-4; possibly TRBD1 for D (5 bases). The germline V gene encodes CDR1 LGHNA and CDR2 YSLEER. With 1 base removed from V and 6 bases from J, the gap between germline ends came to 12 bases. The CDR3 runs to 15 residues. The DNA for the CDR3 is TGCGCCAGCAGCCAAGTGGTCGGCAGGGATGAAAAACTGTTTTTT. Residues: CASSQVVGRDEKLFF.

This clone was seen a few times. The chain employs TRBV10-3 and TRBJ1-2; TRBD1 agrees at 7 bases. Per the germline V gene, CDR1 is ENHRY and CDR2 is SYGVKD. The ends lost 7 bases at V and 4 bases at J; junction bases unmatched: 9. CDR3 size: 14 residues. Here the CDR3 reads CAIKYRDRSYGYTF. CDR3 in DNA: TGTGCCATCAAGTACCGGGACAGATCCTATGGCTACACCTTC.

The chain employs TRBV2 and TRBJ1-6; D is undetermined. V was clipped by 1 base and J by 7 bases, with 8 bases between them. The germline CDR1 and CDR2 sequences are SNHLY and FYNNEI. This CDR3 spans 14 amino acids. CDR3 in DNA: TGTGCCAGCAGTGAAGAAGTCGGAAATTCACCCCTCCACTTT. It yields the protein CASSEEVGNSPLHF.

The V and J genes are TRBV6-5 and TRBJ1-6; 9 nucleotides line up with TRBD1. Germline-derived CDR1 and CDR2 are MNHEY and SVGAGI. The CDR3 spans 14 residues. Trimming removed 6 bases from V and 7 bases from J; junction bases left unmatched: 4. The DNA of the CDR3 is TGTGCCAGCAGCTATGGACAGGGGAATTCACCCCTCCACTTT. Amino acid sequence: CASSYGQGNSPLHF.

The chain is built from TRBV27 and TRBJ2-3; D perhaps matches TRBD2 (6 bases). CDR1 is MNHEY and CDR2 is SMNVEV in the germline V gene (reference sequence). This CDR3 is built from 16 residues. Between the trimmed V and J ends, which lost 2 bases and 2 bases, there was a span of 14 bases. CDR3 loop: CASSLAAGGDTDTQYF. The CDR3 DNA sequence: TGTGCCAGCAGTTTAGCAGCGGGTGGGGACACAGATACGCAGTATTTT.

The CDR3 sequence is CASSVSAGTDEKLFF. For the CDR3, the DNA is TGTGCCAGCAGCGTATCGGCGGGGACCGATGAAAAACTGTTTTTT. This chain joins TRBV9 and TRBJ1-4, with TRBD1 as a possible D gene (5 bases). This CDR3 spans 15 amino acids. CDR1 SGDLS and CDR2 YYNGEE come from the germline V gene. V was shortened by 1 base and J by 6 bases, with 13 bases between the two germline ends. The full variable domain, in which reference TRBV9 and TRBJ1-4 provide the parts outside the CDR3, is DSGVTQTPKHLITATGQRVTLRCSPRSGDLSVYWYQQSLDQGLQFLIQYYNGEERAKGNILERFSAQQFPDLHSELNLSSLELGDSALYFCASSVSAGTDEKLFFGSGTQLSVL.

The chain recombines TRBV4-2 with TRBJ2-3; D gene uncertain. V gave up 0 bases and J gave up 2 bases, with 6 bases separating them. CDR3 size: 14 residues. Germline V lookup: CDR1 LGHNA, CDR2 YNFKEQ. DNA for the CDR3: TGTGCCAGCAGCCAAGATCTGTACACAGATACGCAGTATTTT. Amino acid sequence: CASSQDLYTDTQYF.

The chain employs TRBV5-1 and TRBJ2-7; D is ambiguous. Germline CDR1 reads SGHRS; CDR2 reads YFSETQ. The CDR3 is 12 residues long. V was cut by 0 bases and J by 5 bases, with 6 bases left in between. This CDR3 is CASSLEYDEQYF. In DNA form, the CDR3 reads TGCGCCAGCAGCTTGGAGTATGACGAGCAGTACTTC.

This clone was found once. The chain combines TRBV28 with TRBJ2-7; maybe TRBD1 (6 bases). This CDR3 region has 13 residues. CDR1 and CDR2 (germline): MDHEN, SYDVKM. The V end was cut by 3 bases, the J end by 3 bases, with 9 bases between. CDR3 sequence: CASSLSGVYEQYF. The CDR3 region has the DNA TGTGCCAGCAGTTTGTCAGGGGTCTACGAGCAGTACTTC.

The chain joins TRBV6-5 to TRBJ1-2; 10 nucleotides align to TRBD1. With 4 bases clipped from V and 5 bases from J, the junction kept 4 bases outside the gene matches. CDR1 is MNHEY and CDR2 is SVGAGI in the germline V gene. The CDR3 consists of 14 residues. The chain's CDR3 is CASSLGQGDYGYTF. CDR3 nucleotide sequence: TGTGCCAGCAGTTTAGGACAGGGGGATTATGGCTACACCTTC.

The chain joins TRBV18 to TRBJ2-7, with a possible D match to TRBD1 (6 bases). Germline lookup yields CDR1 KGHSH and CDR2 LQKENI. Deletions cut 6 bases from V and 0 bases from J, with 12 bases between. The CDR3 runs to 14 residues. CDR3 DNA sequence: TGTGCCAGCTCGCCGGACAGAGCCTCCTACGAGCAGTACTTC. Its protein product is CASSPDRASYEQYF.

V and J are TRBV11-2 and TRBJ2-5; D gene uncertain. V shed 1 base and J shed 1 base, with 10 bases lying between them. The V gene's germline CDR1 is SGHAT and CDR2 FQNNGV. The CDR3 is made up of 15 amino acids. The chain's CDR3 is CASSLVLHLQETQYF. The CDR3 DNA reads as TGTGCCAGCAGCTTAGTCCTCCACCTCCAAGAGACCCAGTACTTC.

The rearrangement links TRBV27 to TRBJ2-7; 7 bases agree with TRBD2. Germline CDR1 is MNHEY and CDR2 is SMNVEV (reference sequence). Losses at the gene ends were 6 bases for V and 4 bases for J; bases not matched to a gene: 9. This CDR3 is 14 amino acids long. As DNA, the CDR3 is TGTGCCAGCAGGCCAGGACTAGATTCGTACGAGCAGTACTTC. Its protein product is CASRPGLDSYEQYF.

The chain is built from TRBV6-5 and TRBJ1-2; D is possibly TRBD1 (5 bases). The CDR3 consists of 15 residues. Germline CDR1 is MNHEY and CDR2 is SVGAGI. V was cut by 5 bases and J by 4 bases, with 17 bases left in between. Here the CDR3 reads CASSPAGAAGYGYTF. The CDR3 nucleotides read TGTGCCAGCAGTCCCGCCGGGGCGGCGGGCTATGGCTACACCTTC.

This chain connects TRBV7-9 to TRBJ1-1; D not resolved. Trimming shortened V by 8 bases and J by 2 bases, and 6 bases separated the two germline ends. Germline CDR1 reads SEHNR; CDR2 reads FQNEAQ (reference sequence). The CDR3 is 11 residues long. CDR3 sequence: CASGINTEAFF. The CDR3, as DNA: TGTGCCAGCGGAATAAACACTGAAGCTTTCTTT.

The chain uses TRBV27 and TRBJ1-1; D is unclear. The CDR3 sequence is 13 residues long. Trimming took off 3 bases at V and 0 bases at J, with 5 bases between the two ends. Germline V gene data show CDR1 as MNHEY and CDR2 as SMNVEV (reference sequence). The CDR3 bases are TGTGCCAGCAGTTTTGACGTGAACACTGAAGCTTTCTTT. It is translated as CASSFDVNTEAFF.

This sequence joins TRBV14 and TRBJ1-6; D ambiguous. CDR1 is SGHDN, CDR2 FVKESK, per germline. The germline V and J ends were trimmed by 4 bases and 4 bases, with 5 bases remaining between them. The CDR3 runs to 13 residues. In nucleotides, the CDR3 is TGTGCCAGCAGCCCCACATATAATTCACCCCTCCACTTT. Amino acids: CASSPTYNSPLHF. Looking up the rest from reference TRBV14 and TRBJ1-6 gives the full variable domain: EAGVTQFPSHSVIEKGQTVTLRCDPISGHDNLYWYRRVMGKEIKFLLHFVKESKQDESGMPNNRFLAERTGGTYSTLKVQPAELEDSGVYFCASSPTYNSPLHFGNGTRLTVT.

The sample holds a few counts of this clone. This chain links TRBV19 with TRBJ1-1; D not resolved. Germline assignment: CDR1 LNHDA and CDR2 SQIVND (reference sequence). The CDR3 consists of 15 residues. V lost 3 bases and J 4 bases, leaving 15 bases between the germline ends. The CDR3 coding sequence is TGTGCCAGTAGTATGGTTCCCCGTGGGAGCACTGAAGCTTTCTTT. Residues: CASSMVPRGSTEAFF.

The DNA for the CDR3 is TGTGCCAGCAGCTTAGTGGCGGAACAAGAGACCCAGTACTTC. It codes for CASSLVAEQETQYF. V gene TRBV11-2 combines with J gene TRBJ2-5; D is ambiguous. This CDR3 contains 14 residues. V lost 1 base and J lost 2, with 8 bases in between. Per the germline V gene, CDR1 is SGHAT and CDR2 is FQNNGV.